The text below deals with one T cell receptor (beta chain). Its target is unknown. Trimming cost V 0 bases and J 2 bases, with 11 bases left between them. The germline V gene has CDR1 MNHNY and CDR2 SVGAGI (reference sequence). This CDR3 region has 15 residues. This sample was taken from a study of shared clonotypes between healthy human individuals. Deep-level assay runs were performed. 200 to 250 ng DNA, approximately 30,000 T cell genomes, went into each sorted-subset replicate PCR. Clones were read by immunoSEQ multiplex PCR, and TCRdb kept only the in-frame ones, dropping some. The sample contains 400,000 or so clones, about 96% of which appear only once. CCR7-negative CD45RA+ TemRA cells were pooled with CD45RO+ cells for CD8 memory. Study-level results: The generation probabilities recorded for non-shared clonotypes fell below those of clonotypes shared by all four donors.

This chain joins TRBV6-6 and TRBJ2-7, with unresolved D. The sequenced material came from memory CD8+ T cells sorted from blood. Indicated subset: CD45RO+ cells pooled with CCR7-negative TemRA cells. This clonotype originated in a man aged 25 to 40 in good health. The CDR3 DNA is TGTGCCAGCAGTTACTCGGGGTTTGGGACCTACGAGCAGTACTTC. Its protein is CASSYSGFGTYEQYF.